Shown below are 2 T cell receptor beta chains from a single sample sequenced in a study of blood T cell repertoires in COVID-19. Measured with immunoSEQ multiplex PCR; TCRdb has only the in-frame clones, and not every one. Among 90,000 to 120,000 clones listed, approximately 89% were seen once. Sequenced material: peripheral blood. These receptors were collected from a man aged 50-59 years with active or convalescent COVID-19.

The V gene is TRBV27, the J gene TRBJ1-1; TRBD1 might be the D (5 bases). The V gene's germline CDR1 is MNHEY and CDR2 SMNVEV (reference sequence). The CDR3 runs 14 residues. V dropped 4 bases and J dropped 1 base, with 10 bases sitting between them. CDR3 sequence: CASSSQGKNTEAFF. The CDR3 coding sequence is TGTGCCAGCAGTTCCCAGGGCAAGAACACTGAAGCTTTCTTT.

This clone occurred a few times. The CDR3 loop reads CATSRASEQETQYF. CDR3 sequence (DNA): TGTGCCACCAGCAGAGCGAGCGAACAAGAGACCCAGTACTTC. This chain uses TRBV15 with TRBJ2-5; D call uncertain. The CDR3 has 14 amino acids. With 1 base removed from V and 2 bases from J, the gap between germline ends came to 8 bases. Germline V CDR1 and CDR2: LNHNV, YYDKDF (reference sequence). Together with reference TRBV15 and TRBJ2-5, the CDR3 gives the full variable domain: DAMVIQNPRYQVTQFGKPVTLSCSQTLNHNVMYWYQQKSSQAPKLLFHYYDKDFNNEADTPDNFQSRRPNTSFCFLDIRSPGLGDTAMYLCATSRASEQETQYFGPGTRLLVL.